The rows below give T cell receptor beta chains drawn from one sample of a study of blood T cells in healthy people across ages. Using its own MiXCR run on the 5' RACE reads, TCRdb lists one record per CDR3 protein. The sample yields some 550,000 distinct CDR3 sequences, 47% seen once. Sequencing was carried out using blood. These TCRs come from a man of 80 years or more in good health. The CDR3 runs from the conserved cysteine through the conserved F or W. A D gene is named only where the DNA matches it firmly. Rows may omit the clone size; those that give it use once, few, many or a size class.

D	length	J	V	size	CDR3	DNA
TRBD2	12	TRBJ2-1	TRBV20-1	.	CSAEGLAGEQFF	TGCAGTGCTGAGGGACTAGCGGGAGAGCAGTTCTTC
.	12	TRBJ1-1	TRBV10-3	few	CAISADSTEAFF	TGTGCCATCAGTGCCGACTCAACTGAAGCTTTCTTT
.	15	TRBJ2-1	TRBV9	.	CASSQGMISYNEQFF	TGTGCCAGCAGCCAAGGGATGATTTCCTACAATGAGCAGTTCTTC
.	18	TRBJ2-7	TRBV21-1	.	CASYLPGGIAGSSYEQYF	TGTGCCAGCTACCTGCCAGGGGGCATAGCGGGGAGCTCCTACGAGCAGTACTTC
.	17	TRBJ2-1	TRBV7-8	few	CASSPLLLRADYNEQFF	TGTGCCAGCAGCCCCCTTTTACTCAGGGCGGACTACAATGAGCAGTTCTTC
.	12	TRBJ2-1	TRBV6-2/TRBV6-3	.	CASSVRDNEQFF	TGTGCCAGCAGTGTGAGGGACAATGAGCAGTTCTTC
.	11	TRBJ1-1	TRBV6-6	many	CASSTTAEAFF	TGTGCCAGCAGCACGACAGCTGAAGCTTTCTTT
.	15	TRBJ2-7	TRBV20-1	.	CSAEAGTGAKREQYF	TGCAGTGCGGAGGCGGGAACAGGGGCGAAGAGGGAGCAGTACTTC
.	14	TRBJ2-7	TRBV27	.	CASSHHGGPYEQYF	TGTGCCAGCAGTCACCATGGGGGGCCCTACGAGCAGTACTTC
.	15	TRBJ2-5	TRBV7-2	once	CASSFIPGSQETQYF	TGTGCCAGCAGCTTTATACCGGGGAGCCAAGAGACCCAGTACTTC
.	15	TRBJ2-7	TRBV6-5	.	CASSYSRSGRDEQYF	TGTGCCAGCAGTTACTCGAGGTCGGGAAGGGACGAGCAGTACTTC
.	16	TRBJ2-3	TRBV12-3/TRBV12-4	.	CASSQKTGLSTDTQYF	TGTGCCAGCAGTCAAAAGACGGGGTTAAGCACAGATACGCAGTATTTT
TRBD2	17	TRBJ2-1	TRBV10-3	few	CAISSETSGGARNEQFF	TGTGCCATCAGTTCTGAGACTAGCGGGGGGGCCAGGAATGAGCAGTTCTTC
.	13	TRBJ2-7	TRBV5-1	.	CAGSELRGYEQYF	TGCGCCGGCAGCGAGCTAAGGGGCTACGAGCAGTACTTC
.	14	TRBJ2-3	TRBV7-2	.	CASSRVGVGDTQYF	TGTGCCAGCAGCCGCGTAGGGGTGGGAGATACGCAGTATTTT
.	16	TRBJ1-2	TRBV12-3/TRBV12-4	.	CASSLRQEALGGGYTF	TGTGCCAGCAGTTTAAGACAGGAGGCTTTAGGGGGTGGCTACACCTTC
.	14	TRBJ1-2	TRBV6-5	many	CASSYSSGQSSYTF	TGTGCCAGCAGTTACTCTTCCGGACAGTCGAGCTACACCTTC
.	16	TRBJ2-1	TRBV2	.	CASSEIGQVPYNEQFF	TGTGCCAGCAGTGAAATTGGGCAGGTACCCTACAATGAGCAGTTCTTC
TRBD2	15	TRBJ2-1	TRBV15	.	CATGRDSGSGNEQFF	TGTGCCACCGGCAGAGATAGCGGGAGTGGTAATGAGCAGTTCTTC
.	13	TRBJ1-1	TRBV7-2	.	CASSLRERIEAFF	TGTGCCAGCAGCTTAAGGGAGCGTATTGAAGCTTTCTTT
TRBD2	17	TRBJ2-3	TRBV4-3	few	CASSQALGRGDTDTQYF	TGCGCCAGCAGCCAAGCCCTCGGGCGGGGGGACACAGATACGCAGTATTTT
TRBD1	13	TRBJ1-2	TRBV7-2	.	CASRPTGVYGYTF	TGTGCCAGCAGGCCGACAGGGGTCTATGGCTACACCTTC
.	15	TRBJ1-6	TRBV10-3	.	CAISRTDRFNSPLHF	TGTGCCATCTCCCGGACCGACAGGTTTAATTCACCCCTCCACTTT
TRBD2	13	TRBJ2-1	TRBV6-1	.	CASGRVMTHEQFF	TGTGCCAGCGGGAGGGTTATGACCCATGAGCAGTTCTTC
TRBD1	15	TRBJ1-6	TRBV28	.	CASSVPGQVNSPLHF	TGTGCCAGCAGTGTTCCGGGACAGGTTAATTCACCCCTCCACTTT
TRBD2	12	TRBJ2-1	TRBV3-1	.	CASSLKRGLLFF	TGTGCCAGCAGCCTGAAGCGGGGCCTTCTGTTCTTC
TRBD1	11	TRBJ1-1	TRBV20-1	.	CSASRQGVAFF	TGCAGTGCTAGCAGACAGGGGGTAGCTTTCTTT
.	15	TRBJ2-7	TRBV5-1	.	CASSLSLSGSYEQYF	TGCGCCAGCAGCTTGAGCCTCAGCGGGTCCTACGAGCAGTACTTC
.	14	TRBJ2-1	TRBV28	few	CASSLATGIDEQFF	TGTGCCAGCAGTTTAGCAACGGGGATCGATGAGCAGTTCTTC
.	15	TRBJ1-5	TRBV5-1	.	CASSLARQLNQPQHF	TGCGCCAGCAGCTTGGCCAGGCAGCTCAATCAGCCCCAGCATTTT
TRBD2	16	TRBJ2-1	TRBV12-5	few	CASGSSGTSGPNEQFF	TGTGCTAGTGGTTCCTCCGGGACTAGCGGGCCTAATGAGCAGTTCTTC